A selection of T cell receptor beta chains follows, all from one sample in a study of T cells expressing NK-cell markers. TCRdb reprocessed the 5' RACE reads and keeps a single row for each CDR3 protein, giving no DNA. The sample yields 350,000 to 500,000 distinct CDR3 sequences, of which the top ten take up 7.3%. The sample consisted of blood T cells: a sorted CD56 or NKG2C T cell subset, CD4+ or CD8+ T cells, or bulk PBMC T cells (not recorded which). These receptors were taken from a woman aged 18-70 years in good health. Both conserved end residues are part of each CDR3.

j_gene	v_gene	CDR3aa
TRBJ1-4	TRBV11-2	CASSHRRQGEKLFF
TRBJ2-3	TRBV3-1	CASAPGWGDTQYF
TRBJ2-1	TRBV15	CATSRVGVGAEQFF
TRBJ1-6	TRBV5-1	CASITGNEYNSPLHF
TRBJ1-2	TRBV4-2	CASSDPGTDVSNYGYTF
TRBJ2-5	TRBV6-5	CASTGGAETQYF
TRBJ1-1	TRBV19	CASTIGDIPNTEAFF
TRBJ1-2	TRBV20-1	CSARDVQTNYGYTF
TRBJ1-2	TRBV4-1	CASSQDRWRACTF
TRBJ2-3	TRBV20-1	CSARWRGAPQSDTQYF
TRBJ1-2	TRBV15	CATSKGQGVYGYTF
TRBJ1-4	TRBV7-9	CASSLGGQNEKLFF
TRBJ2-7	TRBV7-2	CASSQNGAGVKGEQYF
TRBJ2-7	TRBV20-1	CSARGGPSGFYEQYF
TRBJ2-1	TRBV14	CASSQTRGGFNEQFF
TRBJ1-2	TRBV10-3	CATESIVTGYTF
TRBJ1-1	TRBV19	CASSIDLGQNTEAFF
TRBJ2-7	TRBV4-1	CASSQEKRDGTEQYF
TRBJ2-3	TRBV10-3	CAISESTSGGLTDTQYF
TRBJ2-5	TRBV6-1	CASSTDATQETQYF
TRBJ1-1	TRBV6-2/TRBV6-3	CASSTRARGFTEAFF
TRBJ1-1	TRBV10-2	CASSEAAGGTEAFF
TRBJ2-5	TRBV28	CASSMSTGAQETQYF
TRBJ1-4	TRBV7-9	CASSSSQQGGGEKLFF
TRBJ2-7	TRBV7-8	CASSRTSGGSYEQYF
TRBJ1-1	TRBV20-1	CSASSRTGRTEAFF
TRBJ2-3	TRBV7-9	CASSPGLLGGPDTQYF
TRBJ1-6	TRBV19	CASSIDPLANSPLHF
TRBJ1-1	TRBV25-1	CASSERLVVGAFF
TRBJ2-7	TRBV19	CASSARYPGTGDYEQYF
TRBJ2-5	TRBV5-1	CASSLVGSSQETQYF
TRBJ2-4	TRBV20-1	CSAAGGLAKNIQYF
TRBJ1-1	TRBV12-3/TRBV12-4	CASILGGRGGTEAFF
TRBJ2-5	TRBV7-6	CASSLVGSVQETQYF
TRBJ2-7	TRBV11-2	CASSSLRVGTYEQYF
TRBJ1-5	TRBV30	CAWGTSLGPSNQPQHF
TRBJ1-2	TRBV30	CAWREGAQGYTF
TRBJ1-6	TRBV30	CAWSVGRFFRETYNSPLHF
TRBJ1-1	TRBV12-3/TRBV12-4	CATDYRGDTEAFF
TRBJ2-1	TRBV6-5	CASSYSSSGRGGNNEQFF
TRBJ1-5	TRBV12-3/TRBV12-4	CASSARDSPNQPQHF
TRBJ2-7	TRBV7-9	CASSLIDYEQYF
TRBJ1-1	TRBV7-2	CASSKTGTRNTEAFF
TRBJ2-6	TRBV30	CAWSRLAGGSGANVLTF
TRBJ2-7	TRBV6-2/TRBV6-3	CASTSGTDYEQYF
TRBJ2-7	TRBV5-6	CASSLGWSGDYEQYF
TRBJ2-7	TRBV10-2	CASGLRRSSGVYEQYF
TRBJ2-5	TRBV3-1	CASSQHAGQTQYF
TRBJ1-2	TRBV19	CASSTSITRGGYTF
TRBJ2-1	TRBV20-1	CSARDHRGRYDNEQFF
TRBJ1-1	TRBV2	CASRAYRDSGEAFF
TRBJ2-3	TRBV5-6	CASSSSRPDTQYF
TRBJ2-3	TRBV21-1	CASSKAQSRTGIRQYF
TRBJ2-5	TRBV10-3	CAISDQGIETQYF
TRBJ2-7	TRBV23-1	CASSRFPGLTPLPSYEQYF
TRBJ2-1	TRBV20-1	CSARARGRGVPYNEQFF
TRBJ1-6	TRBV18	CASSGDSLTAYNSPLHF
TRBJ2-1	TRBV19	CASSTPGLVAGRSSYNEQFF
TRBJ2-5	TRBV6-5	CASSYSVIAGKQETQYF